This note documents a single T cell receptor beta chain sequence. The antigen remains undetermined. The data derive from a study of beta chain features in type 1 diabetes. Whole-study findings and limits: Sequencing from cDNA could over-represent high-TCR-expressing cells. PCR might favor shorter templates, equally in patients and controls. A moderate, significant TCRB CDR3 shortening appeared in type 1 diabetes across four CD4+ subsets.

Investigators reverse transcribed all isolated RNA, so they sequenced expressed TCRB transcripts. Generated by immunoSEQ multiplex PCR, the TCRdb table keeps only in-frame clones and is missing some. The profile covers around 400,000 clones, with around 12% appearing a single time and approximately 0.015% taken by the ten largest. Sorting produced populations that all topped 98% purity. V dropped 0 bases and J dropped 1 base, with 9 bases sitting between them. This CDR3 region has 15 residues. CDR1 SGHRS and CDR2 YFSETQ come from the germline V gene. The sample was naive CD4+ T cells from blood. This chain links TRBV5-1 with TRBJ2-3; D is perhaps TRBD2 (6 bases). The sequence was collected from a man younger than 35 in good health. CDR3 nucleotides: TGCGCCAGCAGCTTGGAAGGGACTGGCACAGATACGCAGTATTTT. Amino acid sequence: CASSLEGTGTDTQYF. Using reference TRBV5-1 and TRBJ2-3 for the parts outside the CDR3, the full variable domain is KAGVTQTPRYLIKTRGQQVTLSCSPISGHRSVSWYQQTPGQGLQFLFEYFSETQRNKGNFPGRFSGRQFSNSRSEMNVSTLELGDSALYLCASSLEGTGTDTQYFGPGTRLTVL.